A selection of T cell receptor beta chains follows, all from one sample in a study of blood T cell repertoires in COVID-19. The method was immunoSEQ multiplex PCR; TCRdb's version includes in-frame clones alone and lacks a portion of them. This repertoire shows about 190,000 clones, around 85% found once; its top ten account for 3.2%. Sequenced sample: PBMCs or T cells enriched from blood (not recorded which). These receptors originate from a woman in her twenties or thirties who had recovered from COVID-19. Both conserved end residues are part of each CDR3. The D gene is left open where the match is weak. Expanded clones are given a class, and other clones once, few, many or no size at all.

abundance | j_gene | v_gene | d_gene | CDR3nt | CDR3aa
NA | TRBJ1-5 | TRBV6-5 | TRBD1 | TGTGCCAGTCTTCAGGGGACAGCGGTCGGTCAGCCCCAGCATTTT | CASLQGTAVGQPQHF
NA | TRBJ1-3 | TRBV19 | TRBD1 | TGTGCCAGTCATCAGGGGGCAGGCACCATATATTTT | CASHQGAGTIYF
NA | TRBJ1-5 | TRBV24-1 | TRBD1 | TGTGCCACCAGTGAAGAAGGGACAGGGGGTCGTCAGCCCCAGCATTTT | CATSEEGTGGRQPQHF
once | TRBJ2-5 | TRBV3-1/TRBV3-2 | NA | TGTGCCAGCAGCCAACCGCCCCCTACGGTAGAGACCCAGTACTTC | CASSQPPPTVETQYF
NA | TRBJ1-5 | TRBV6-5 | NA | TGTGCCAGCAGTTCCCGGGGGAACTGGAATCAGCCCCAGCATTTT | CASSSRGNWNQPQHF
once | TRBJ1-1 | TRBV28 | NA | TGTGCCAGCACCACTGGGGGGTCTGAAGCTTTCTTT | CASTTGGSEAFF
NA | TRBJ2-1 | TRBV7-2 | TRBD2 | TGTGCCAGCAGCTTAGCGAGCGGGGGGGTCGATGAGCAGTTCTTC | CASSLASGGVDEQFF
NA | TRBJ1-2 | TRBV28 | NA | TGTGCCAGCAGTATGACACCAGGCTATGGCTACACCTTC | CASSMTPGYGYTF
NA | TRBJ2-6 | TRBV7-6 | NA | TGTGCCAGCAGCTCCCCCTTCGGGGCCAACGTCCTGACTTTC | CASSSPFGANVLTF
NA | TRBJ2-3 | TRBV5-4 | TRBD2 | TGTGCCAGCAGCTTCCCCGGGACTAGCGCTCCAGATACGCAGTATTTT | CASSFPGTSAPDTQYF
NA | TRBJ2-1 | TRBV11-2 | NA | TGTGCCAGCAGCTTAGGCCAGCCCGGGGTCAATGAGCAGTTCTTC | CASSLGQPGVNEQFF
few | TRBJ2-5 | TRBV9 | TRBD2 | TGTGCCAGCAGCACACAAGCGGGGCCTCAAGAGACCCAGTACTTC | CASSTQAGPQETQYF
NA | TRBJ1-5 | TRBV24-1 | TRBD1 | TGTGCCACCAGTGATCCCCGGACAGGGGATTATCAGCCCCAGCATTTT | CATSDPRTGDYQPQHF
NA | TRBJ1-1 | TRBV4-1 | TRBD1 | TGCGCCAGCAGCCAAGATTGGACAGGGACGGGAACTGAAGCTTTCTTT | CASSQDWTGTGTEAFF
few | TRBJ1-6 | TRBV2 | TRBD1 | TGTGCCAGCTTAAAAGACAGGGGATCACCCCTCCACTTT | CASLKDRGSPLHF
once | TRBJ2-2 | TRBV6-4 | NA | TGTGCCAGCAGTGACTCGGGACAGAACACCGGGGAGCTGTTTTTT | CASSDSGQNTGELFF
NA | TRBJ1-2 | TRBV7-9 | NA | TGTGCCAGCAGCCTTGGGCAGGGTCCCTATGGCTACACCTTC | CASSLGQGPYGYTF
NA | TRBJ1-4 | TRBV28 | NA | TGTGCCAGCAGCAACAGGGTAGGGAATGAAAAACTGTTTTTT | CASSNRVGNEKLFF
NA | TRBJ2-7 | TRBV28 | NA | TGTGCCAGCAAAGGTCTAGTCTCCGAGCAGTACTTC | CASKGLVSEQYF
NA | TRBJ2-6 | TRBV3-1/TRBV3-2 | NA | TGTGCCAGTGGGGGACATCGCTCTGGGGCCAACGTCCTGACTTTC | CASGGHRSGANVLTF
NA | TRBJ2-5 | TRBV5-1 | TRBD2 | TGCGCCAGCAGCTTCCCTGACCCTAGCGGGAGGGCCGGAGAGACCCAGTACTTC | CASSFPDPSGRAGETQYF
few | TRBJ1-1 | TRBV19 | NA | TGTGCCAGTAGTACCCGGGATTTTAAAGCTTTCTTT | CASSTRDFKAFF
NA | TRBJ2-7 | TRBV11-2 | NA | TGTGCCAGCAACCCACTTCTCGGGAGTCGGGGTCCTTCCGAGCAGTACTTC | CASNPLLGSRGPSEQYF
NA | TRBJ1-2 | TRBV7-2 | TRBD1 | TGTGCCAGCAGCCACACGGGGGCCGGGACAGGGGTTGGCTACACCTTC | CASSHTGAGTGVGYTF
NA | TRBJ2-5 | TRBV6-2/TRBV6-3 | NA | TGTGCCAGCAGTGACCGGGACTACCAAGAGACCCAGTACTTC | CASSDRDYQETQYF
NA | TRBJ1-6 | TRBV21-1 | NA | TGTGCCAGAAAACCGGGACCCCTCCACTTT | CARKPGPLHF
NA | TRBJ2-5 | TRBV18 | NA | TGTGCCAGCTCACCACCTACTACCCGGGGGGAGACCCAGTACTTC | CASSPPTTRGETQYF
NA | TRBJ1-5 | TRBV3-1/TRBV3-2 | NA | TGTGCCAGCAGCCATGGAGATCAGCCCCAGCATTTT | CASSHGDQPQHF
NA | TRBJ2-2 | TRBV7-9 | TRBD1 | TGTGCCAGCAGCTCTCCGGACAGGGTTTTTGGCGGGGAGCTGTTTTTT | CASSSPDRVFGGELFF
NA | TRBJ2-1 | TRBV5-1 | TRBD1 | TGCGCCAGCAGCTGGGGACAGGGCTACAATGAGCAGTTCTTC | CASSWGQGYNEQFF
NA | TRBJ2-1 | TRBV27 | NA | TGTGCCAGCACCTCCCCCGGGGAACCAAGCTCCTACAATGAGCAGTTCTTC | CASTSPGEPSSYNEQFF
NA | TRBJ1-1 | TRBV9 | NA | TGTGCCAGCAGCGTAGACAGCACCACTGAAGCTTTCTTT | CASSVDSTTEAFF
NA | TRBJ1-4 | TRBV6-5 | TRBD1 | TGTGCCAGCAGCGATGGGACAGGGGGGTTCGAAAAACTGTTTTTT | CASSDGTGGFEKLFF
NA | TRBJ1-5 | TRBV24-1 | TRBD1 | TGTGCCACCAGTGACCGGACAGGGGGTGATCAGCCCCAGCATTTT | CATSDRTGGDQPQHF
NA | TRBJ2-1 | TRBV4-1 | TRBD2 | TGCGCCAGCAGCCAATCGGGTCGGCGGGGGGCGGGCCATGAGCAGTTCTTC | CASSQSGRRGAGHEQFF
NA | TRBJ2-1 | TRBV28 | NA | TGTGCCATCAGGGGCCGCCCGGGGAATGAGCAGTTCTTC | CAIRGRPGNEQFF
NA | TRBJ2-3 | TRBV7-8 | TRBD2 | TGTGCCAGCAGCATCCGCAAAGTAAAATTGTCTAGCGGGGCAACAGATACGCAGTATTTT | CASSIRKVKLSSGATDTQYF
NA | TRBJ1-1 | TRBV19 | NA | TGTGCCAGTAGTTTAGGACAGATGAACACTGAAGCTTTCTTT | CASSLGQMNTEAFF
NA | TRBJ2-7 | TRBV27 | TRBD1 | TGTGCCAGCAGCAAGGGACAGACTTACGAGCAGTACTTC | CASSKGQTYEQYF
NA | TRBJ1-1 | TRBV19 | TRBD1 | TGTGCCAGTAGTCCCCTAGACAGGGGAACCGCTGAAGCTTTCTTT | CASSPLDRGTAEAFF
NA | TRBJ2-3 | TRBV5-1 | NA | TGCGCCAGCAGCTTCAGGTCCCCCAGCACAGATACGCAGTATTTT | CASSFRSPSTDTQYF
NA | TRBJ1-1 | TRBV2 | NA | TGTGCCAGCAGTGCTTTGGCGAACACTGAAGCTTTCTTT | CASSALANTEAFF
NA | TRBJ2-3 | TRBV18 | TRBD2 | TGTGCCAGCTCAACGGCTAGCGGGACAGATACGCAGTATTTT | CASSTASGTDTQYF
NA | TRBJ1-1 | TRBV29-1 | NA | TGCAGCGTTGAGGTCGGGTGGAACACTGAAGCTTTCTTT | CSVEVGWNTEAFF
NA | TRBJ2-3 | TRBV7-8 | NA | TGTGCCAGCAGCTTACTCAGCGTCGCTCTCCCAGATACGCAGTATTTT | CASSLLSVALPDTQYF
NA | TRBJ1-1 | TRBV9 | TRBD1 | TGTGCCAGCGGACCTGGACAGGGGAACACTGAAGCTTTCTTT | CASGPGQGNTEAFF
NA | TRBJ2-1 | TRBV28 | NA | TGTGCCAGCAGTTCATCCCCCTCGAACCGCTGGCGGATCAATGAGCAGTTCTTC | CASSSSPSNRWRINEQFF
few | TRBJ2-1 | TRBV19 | NA | TGTGCCAGTACCCGGTGGGCCGGGGGCTACAATGAGCAGTTCTTC | CASTRWAGGYNEQFF
NA | TRBJ1-2 | TRBV6-1 | TRBD1 | TGTGCCAGCAGTGAAAGGACAGGGGGCCACTATGGCTACACCTTC | CASSERTGGHYGYTF
NA | TRBJ1-2 | TRBV28 | NA | TGTGCCAGCAGCACTCCTACAGGGCGGTATGGCTACACCTTC | CASSTPTGRYGYTF
NA | TRBJ1-2 | TRBV3-1/TRBV3-2 | TRBD1 | TGTGCCAGCAGCCAACCGGGACAGGGGGCTTCCAACTATGGCTACACCTTC | CASSQPGQGASNYGYTF
NA | TRBJ2-1 | TRBV6-1 | NA | TGTGCCAGCAGTGAAGCGGGGGGTGAGCAGTTCTTC | CASSEAGGEQFF
NA | TRBJ1-4 | TRBV18 | TRBD1 | TGTGCCAGCTCACCCTCGATGGACAGGACATCAGAACTAAATGAAAAACTGTTTTTT | CASSPSMDRTSELNEKLFF
NA | TRBJ1-1 | TRBV19 | TRBD1 | TGTGCCAGTAGTATTGCGGGACAGGGGCGCGGCACTGAAGCTTTCTTT | CASSIAGQGRGTEAFF
NA | TRBJ1-6 | TRBV4-2 | NA | TGTGCCAGCAGCCAAGATAACAGGGACCGGAATTCACCCCTCCACTTT | CASSQDNRDRNSPLHF
NA | TRBJ2-1 | TRBV12-5 | TRBD1 | TGTGCTAGTGGTTCGGGACAGGGCTCCTACAATGAGCAGTTCTTC | CASGSGQGSYNEQFF
NA | TRBJ1-6 | TRBV10-3 | TRBD1 | TGTGCCATCAGGAAGACAGGGGAAGATTCACCCCTCCACTTT | CAIRKTGEDSPLHF
NA | TRBJ1-2 | TRBV6-4 | NA | TGTGCCAGCAGTGATCGGCAGGGGCGACCTTGGGATGGCTACACCTTC | CASSDRQGRPWDGYTF
NA | TRBJ2-5 | TRBV28 | NA | TGTGCCAGCAGACCGACAGGCTCTCAAGAGACCCAGTACTTC | CASRPTGSQETQYF